This TCR beta chain was identified in a study of control samples from healthy donors and cancer patients. The CDR3 runs 16 residues. V was shortened by 4 bases and J by 0 bases, with 15 bases between the two germline ends. Germline V CDR1 and CDR2: SGHRS, YFSETQ. Here immunoSEQ multiplex PCR was the method, and the copy in TCRdb shows in-frame clones only, minus some. The sample consists of 95,000 to 130,000 clones, over 75% of them appearing once. The rearrangement links TRBV5-1 to TRBJ2-3, with a weak D call TRBD1 (6 bases). The specimen was PBMCs. The sequence came from a woman aged 45-60 years with colorectal cancer. CDR3 loop: CASSRSEGVSTDTQYF. For the CDR3, the DNA is TGCGCCAGCAGCCGGAGTGAGGGGGTGAGCACAGATACGCAGTATTTT.